One and the same sample provided the 23 T cell receptor beta chains below, sequenced in a study of cytomegalovirus exposure and HLA in healthy donors. 60 Vbeta and 13 Jbeta primers were used in PCR. Some clones are missing from TCRdb's copy, which holds only in-frame ones; the method was immunoSEQ multiplex PCR. The data contain 150,000 or so clones, roughly 80% of them seen just once; the ten biggest clones take up 3% to 4%. Material for sequencing was PBMCs. The receptors stem from a male donor in good health and CMV-seronegative.

The chain has TRBV19 and TRBJ1-5; 7 bases fit TRBD1. Trimming took 2 bases from V and 2 from J; bases not matched to a gene: 12. The V gene's germline CDR1 is LNHDA and CDR2 SQIVND (reference sequence). CDR3 size: 18 residues. In DNA, the CDR3 is TGTGCCAGTAGTATATCCCGACAGGGAGGACGCGGCAATCAGCCCCAGCATTTT. Translated, it gives CASSISRQGGRGNQPQHF. Supplemented by reference TRBV19 and TRBJ1-5, the full variable domain reads DGGITQSPKYLFRKEGQNVTLSCEQNLNHDAMYWYRQDPGQGLRLIYYSQIVNDFQKGDIAEGYSVSREKKESFPLTVTSAQKNPTAFYLCASSISRQGGRGNQPQHFGDGTRLSIL.

The genes are TRBV28 and TRBJ2-1, with TRBD1 matching over 10 bases. Germline V gives CDR1 MDHEN, CDR2 SYDVKM. The CDR3 loop spans 14 amino acids. After removal of 4 bases from V and 4 bases from J, the junction contained 1 base not matched to a gene. The CDR3 protein is CASSSGQGYNEQFF. The CDR3, as DNA: TGTGCCAGCAGTTCGGGACAGGGGTACAATGAGCAGTTCTTC.

This clone was detected once. The genes are TRBV2 and TRBJ1-6; TRBD1 agrees at 7 bases. The CDR3 runs to 15 residues. V lost 6 bases to trimming and J lost 7 bases; unmatched junction nucleotides: 9. Germline-derived CDR1 and CDR2 are SNHLY and FYNNEI. The CDR3 DNA reads TGTGCCAGCAGATCTGACAGGGTCGGCAATTCACCCCTCCACTTT. Its translation: CASRSDRVGNSPLHF.

The V and J genes are TRBV2 and TRBJ2-3; 9 bases line up with TRBD2. The trim removed 7 bases at V and 4 bases at J, leaving 6 bases unmatched. Per germline, CDR1 SNHLY and CDR2 FYNNEI. The CDR3 extends over 14 amino acids. The CDR3 DNA reads TGTGCCAGCATTGGGACTAGCTTCCCAGATACGCAGTATTTT. It translates to CASIGTSFPDTQYF. The full variable domain, its missing parts supplied by reference TRBV2 and TRBJ2-3, is EPEVTQTPSHQVTQMGQEVILRCVPISNHLYFYWYRQILGQKVEFLVSFYNNEISEKSEIFDDQFSVERPDGSNFTLKIRSTKLEDSAMYFCASIGTSFPDTQYFGPGTRLTVL.

The chain joins TRBV11-2 to TRBJ2-1; TRBD2 matches at 8 bases. CDR1 and CDR2 from the germline V gene are SGHAT and FQNNGV. The CDR3 is made up of 17 amino acids. V shed 4 bases, J shed 7 bases, and the junction held 15 bases outside the gene matches. The CDR3 reads CASSSLMSGRRGNEQFF. The DNA for the CDR3 is TGTGCCAGCAGCTCCCTAATGAGCGGGAGAAGGGGTAATGAGCAGTTCTTC.

This clone has a handful of counts. The rearrangement joins TRBV4-2 to TRBJ1-4; no definite D call. The CDR3 spans 15 residues. V was cut by 5 bases and J by 8 bases, with 18 bases left in between. CDR1 and CDR2 (germline): LGHNA, YNFKEQ. DNA for the CDR3: TGTGCCAGCAGCGAAAAGCTGGGGAGGTACGAAAAACTGTTTTTT. Residues: CASSEKLGRYEKLFF.

The V gene is TRBV6-5, the J gene TRBJ2-7; perhaps TRBD1 as D (7 bases). CDR3 length: 15 amino acids. Trimming cost V 6 bases and J 2 bases, with 17 bases left between them. Looked up from germline, CDR1 is MNHEY and CDR2 is SVGAGI. CDR3 in amino acids: CASSHQGGGPYEQYF. The CDR3 DNA reads as TGTGCCAGCAGCCACCAGGGGGGCGGACCCTACGAGCAGTACTTC.

The chain has TRBV13 and TRBJ1-2; D ambiguous. CDR1 and CDR2 (germline): PRHDT, FYEKMQ (reference sequence). V lost 2 bases and J 0 bases, leaving 10 bases between the germline ends. The CDR3 extends over 15 amino acids. Written as DNA, the CDR3 is TGTGCCAGCAGCTTAAACCCCACTCCTAACTATGGCTACACCTTC. Encoded protein: CASSLNPTPNYGYTF.

V and J are TRBV28 and TRBJ2-2; D is undetermined. With 10 bases removed from V and 5 bases from J, the gap between germline ends came to 14 bases. Germline V gives CDR1 MDHEN, CDR2 SYDVKM. CDR3 length equals 13 residues. As DNA, the CDR3 is TGTGCCACCCTCCGGCCGGGTACCGGGGAGCTGTTTTTT. Its protein product is CATLRPGTGELFF.

The chain carries TRBV29-1 and TRBJ2-2; D gene unclear. With 4 bases removed from V and 5 bases from J, the gap between germline ends came to 11 bases. Per the germline V gene, CDR1 is SQVTM and CDR2 is ANQGSEA. This CDR3 has 13 amino acids. CDR3 coding DNA: TGCAGCGTTGCGCGGCCAACAACCGGGGAGCTGTTTTTT. It specifies CSVARPTTGELFF.

The chain couples TRBV6-1 to TRBJ1-1, with 9 bases lining up with TRBD1. V shed 10 bases and J 0 bases; nucleotides not matched to a gene: 9. Germline V gene data show CDR1 as MNHNS and CDR2 as SASEGT. The CDR3 totals 15 residues. CDR3 region: CATWTGAFMNTEAFF. DNA of the CDR3: TGTGCCACCTGGACAGGGGCCTTCATGAACACTGAAGCTTTCTTT.

The rearrangement joins TRBV27 to TRBJ2-7; 8 bases agree with TRBD1. The V gene's germline CDR1 is MNHEY and CDR2 SMNVEV (reference sequence). The CDR3 length is 14 residues. Unmatched junction bases numbered 5, after V lost 3 bases and J lost 4 bases. CDR3 amino acids: CASSFSGTGYEQYF. Here the CDR3 DNA reads TGTGCCAGCAGTTTTAGTGGGACAGGTTACGAGCAGTACTTC.

The chain links TRBV29-1 to TRBJ1-2, with D tentatively TRBD1 (6 bases). V was trimmed by 4 bases and J by 2 bases, leaving 11 bases between them. CDR1 is SQVTM, CDR2 ANQGSEA, per germline. The CDR3 spans 13 residues. The CDR3, as DNA: TGCAGCGTTGGGGGGGGCTCCAACTATGGCTACACCTTC. As protein: CSVGGGSNYGYTF.

The chain uses TRBV2 and TRBJ1-4, with 9 bases identical to TRBD1. Germline V CDR1 and CDR2: SNHLY, FYNNEI. V trimming: 8 bases; J trimming: 7 bases; junction bases outside the gene matches: 11. This CDR3 spans 15 amino acids. CDR3 amino acids: CASGIRDRDAEKLFF. The CDR3, as DNA: TGTGCCAGCGGAATCCGGGACAGGGACGCTGAAAAACTGTTTTTT.

The chain links TRBV9 to TRBJ2-7; TRBD1 matches 8 bases. J lost 2 bases, V lost 4 bases, and 5 bases had no gene match. The V gene's germline CDR1 is SGDLS and CDR2 YYNGEE. The CDR3 spans 14 residues. The DNA of the CDR3 is TGTGCCAGCAGCCTAAGGGACAGGCCCTACGAGCAGTACTTC. Translated, it gives CASSLRDRPYEQYF.

The chain employs TRBV5-4 and TRBJ2-1, with 7 bases fitting TRBD2. The CDR3 sequence is 16 residues long. After removal of 4 bases from V and 1 base from J, the junction contained 8 bases not matched to a gene. The germline gives CDR1 SGHNT, CDR2 YYREEE (reference sequence). DNA of the CDR3: TGTGCCAGCAGCGGGGGGGTAACGGGATCCTACAATGAGCAGTTCTTC. Protein product: CASSGGVTGSYNEQFF.

In this sample, this clone turned up a few times. The V gene is TRBV2, the J gene TRBJ2-3; the match to TRBD1 covers 9 bases. The J segment lost 1 base and the V segment lost 5 bases, leaving 4 bases of the junction unmatched. The germline CDR1 and CDR2 sequences are SNHLY and FYNNEI. The CDR3 extends over 15 amino acids. The CDR3, as DNA: TGTGCCAGCAGTCGAAGGACAGGGGGCACAGATACGCAGTATTTT. Its translation: CASSRRTGGTDTQYF.

The rearrangement uses TRBV27 and TRBJ1-2, with D possibly matching TRBD1 (6 bases). This CDR3 region has 19 residues. Germline-derived CDR1 and CDR2 are MNHEY and SMNVEV (reference sequence). V lost 6 bases to trimming and J lost 4 bases, with 30 bases between them. The CDR3 coding sequence is TGTGCCAGCAGCTCAGGAACCCACCAAATCCTTACAGGGATCTATGGCTACACCTTC. Protein: CASSSGTHQILTGIYGYTF.

This clone has a single count. The chain carries TRBV4-1 and TRBJ2-7; 9 bases map to TRBD2. Germline CDR1 reads MGHRA; CDR2 reads YSYEKL. The length of the CDR3 is 16 residues. After removal of 1 base from V and 3 bases from J, the junction contained 7 bases not matched to a gene. Here the CDR3 reads CASSQGLLAGRYEQYF. CDR3 nucleotides: TGCGCCAGCAGCCAAGGTTTACTAGCGGGCCGCTACGAGCAGTACTTC.

This clone has just a few counts. The chain recombines TRBV18 with TRBJ2-2, with 13 bases lining up with TRBD2. The V and J ends lost 4 bases and 0 bases, in that order; junction bases with no gene match: 11. The CDR3 length is 20 residues. The germline V gene encodes CDR1 KGHSH and CDR2 LQKENI. This chain's CDR3 is CASSQYGLAGAPSNTGELFF. CDR3 DNA: TGTGCCAGCTCACAATACGGACTAGCGGGAGCCCCGTCGAACACCGGGGAGCTGTTTTTT.

Only one count was recorded for this clone. The chain carries TRBV5-5 and TRBJ2-1, with 8 bases that match TRBD1. CDR1 and CDR2 (germline): SGHKS, YYEKEE (reference sequence). After removal of 0 bases from V and 0 bases from J, the junction contained 5 bases not matched to a gene. The CDR3 runs to 17 residues. This CDR3 is CASSLEYRGSSYNEQFF. The CDR3 bases are TGTGCCAGCAGCTTGGAGTACAGGGGGAGCTCCTACAATGAGCAGTTCTTC.

This clone occurred a few times. This chain joins TRBV30 and TRBJ1-3; D is undetermined. The CDR3 spans 15 residues. V was pared by 4 bases and J by 2 bases, with 15 bases between. Germline V gives CDR1 GTSNPN, CDR2 SVGIG (reference sequence). CDR3 nucleotide sequence: TGTGCCTGGACCGCAGTCGTTGGTGCTGGAAACACCATATATTTT. It translates to CAWTAVVGAGNTIYF.

V is TRBV18 and J is TRBJ2-7; a possible D gene is TRBD1 (5 bases). Germline lookup yields CDR1 KGHSH and CDR2 LQKENI. The CDR3 covers 11 residues. Trimming took off 6 bases at V and 5 bases at J, with 8 bases between the two ends. Here the CDR3 DNA reads TGTGCCAGCTCGCAAGGGGACGAGCAGTACTTC. It yields the protein CASSQGDEQYF.